The 4 T cell receptor beta chains below all came from one sample that was sequenced in a study of STAT5B mutations in CD4+ large granular lymphocyte leukemia. This table comes from immunoSEQ multiplex PCR, and its TCRdb copy is limited to in-frame clones, with some not included. Counted here are under 40,000 clones, roughly 70% occurring once; the ten biggest clones make up over 0.4%. The sequenced sample was CD4+ T cells from blood buffy coats. These receptors were collected from a human donor in good health.

The J gene is TRBJ2-3, the V gene TRBV7-6; a weak D match, TRBD1 (5 bases). CDR1 and CDR2 from the germline V gene are SGHVS and FNYEAQ. The CDR3 has 15 amino acids. Trimming pared 3 bases from V and 1 base from J, leaving 11 bases between. The DNA for the CDR3 is TGTGCCAGCAGCTTCTCCAGGGTGGGCACAGATACGCAGTATTTT. Its translation is CASSFSRVGTDTQYF.

The chain has TRBV28 and TRBJ1-4; D might be TRBD1 (5 bases). The CDR3 has 15 residues. Per the germline V gene, CDR1 is MDHEN and CDR2 is SYDVKM. V was shortened by 6 bases and J by 4 bases, with 15 bases between the two germline ends. The CDR3 region is CASSRSRGRNEKLFF. CDR3 nucleotide sequence: TGTGCCAGCAGCAGATCGAGGGGACGTAATGAAAAACTGTTTTTT.

This chain joins TRBV7-8 and TRBJ2-6; the D is unclear. CDR1 is SGHVS and CDR2 is FQNEAQ in the germline V gene. Trimming pared 5 bases from V and 5 bases from J, leaving 22 bases between. The CDR3 runs to 18 residues. CDR3 nucleotides: TGTGCCAGCAGCGAGAGCTGTTACCCACAAAGTCGGGCCAACGTCCTGACTTTC. It yields the protein CASSESCYPQSRANVLTF.

As concerns this clone: An end of the junction does not agree with germline; a read error may underlie this. The chain couples TRBV19 to TRBJ2-1, with 7 positions matching TRBD2. The CDR3 length is 15 residues. Per germline, CDR1 LNHDA and CDR2 SQIVND (reference sequence). In nucleotides, the CDR3 is TGTGCCAGCGGGGAGGGGCAGGGAGCCTACCATGAGCAGTTCTTC. It encodes CASGEGQGAYHEQFF.